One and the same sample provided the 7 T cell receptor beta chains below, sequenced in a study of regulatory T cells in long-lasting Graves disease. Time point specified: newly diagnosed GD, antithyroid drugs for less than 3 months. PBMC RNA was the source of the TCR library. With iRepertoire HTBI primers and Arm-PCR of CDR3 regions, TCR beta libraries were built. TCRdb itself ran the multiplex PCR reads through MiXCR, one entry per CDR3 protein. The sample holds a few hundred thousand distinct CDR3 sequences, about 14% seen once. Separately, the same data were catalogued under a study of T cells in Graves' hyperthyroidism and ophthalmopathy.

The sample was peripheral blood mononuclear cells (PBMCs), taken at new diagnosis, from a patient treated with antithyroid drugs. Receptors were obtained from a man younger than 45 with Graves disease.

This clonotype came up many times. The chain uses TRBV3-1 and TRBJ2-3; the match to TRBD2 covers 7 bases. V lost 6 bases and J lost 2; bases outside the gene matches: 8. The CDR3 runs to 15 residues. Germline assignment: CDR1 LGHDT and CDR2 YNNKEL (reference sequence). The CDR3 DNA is TGTGCCAGCAGTCGATTGAGCGGGATCACAGATACGCAGTATTTT. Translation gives CASSRLSGITDTQYF.

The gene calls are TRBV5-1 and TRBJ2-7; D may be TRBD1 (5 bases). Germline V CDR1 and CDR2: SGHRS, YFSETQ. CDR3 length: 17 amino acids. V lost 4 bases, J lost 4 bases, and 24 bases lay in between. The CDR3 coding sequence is TGCGCCAGCAGCCAATCGACTTCGATCCGGGCAGGGTACGAGCAGTACTTC. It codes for CASSQSTSIRAGYEQYF.

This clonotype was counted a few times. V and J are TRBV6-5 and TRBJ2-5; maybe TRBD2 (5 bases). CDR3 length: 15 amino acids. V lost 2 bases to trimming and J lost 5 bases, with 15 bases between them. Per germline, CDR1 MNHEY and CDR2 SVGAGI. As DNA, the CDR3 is TGTGCCAGCAGTTACGGAGGAGAGATCGCGGAGACCCAGTACTTC. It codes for CASSYGGEIAETQYF.

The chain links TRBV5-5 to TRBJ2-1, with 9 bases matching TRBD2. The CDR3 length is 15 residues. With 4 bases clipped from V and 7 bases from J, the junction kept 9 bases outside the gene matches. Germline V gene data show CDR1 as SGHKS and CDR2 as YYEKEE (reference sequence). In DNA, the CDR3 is TGTGCCAGCAGCCAGGGACTAGCCTCCTCTAATGAGCAGTTCTTC. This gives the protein CASSQGLASSNEQFF.

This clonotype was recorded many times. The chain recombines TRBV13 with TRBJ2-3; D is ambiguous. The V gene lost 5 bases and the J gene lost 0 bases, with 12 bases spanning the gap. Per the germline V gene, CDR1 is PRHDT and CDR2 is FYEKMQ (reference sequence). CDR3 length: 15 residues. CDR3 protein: CASSPRTASTDTQYF. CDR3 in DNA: TGTGCCAGCAGCCCCCGGACCGCTAGCACAGATACGCAGTATTTT.

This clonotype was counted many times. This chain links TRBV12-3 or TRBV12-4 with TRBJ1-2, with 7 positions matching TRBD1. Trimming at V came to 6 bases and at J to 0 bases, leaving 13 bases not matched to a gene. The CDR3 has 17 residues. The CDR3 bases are TGTGCCAGCAGCGCGCTGTGGGGAGGGACAGCTAACTATGGCTACACCTTC. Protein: CASSALWGGTANYGYTF.

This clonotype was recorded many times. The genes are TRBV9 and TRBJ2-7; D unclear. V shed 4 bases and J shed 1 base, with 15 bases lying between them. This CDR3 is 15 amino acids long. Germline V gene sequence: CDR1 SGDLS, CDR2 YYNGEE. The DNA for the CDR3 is TGTGCCAGCAGCCCCTTCGAATTGGCTTCCTACGAGCAGTACTTC. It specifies CASSPFELASYEQYF.